The rows below give T cell receptor beta chains drawn from one sample of a study of neurological immune-mediated disorders. TCRdb fed the 5' RACE reads into MiXCR, producing one record per CDR3 protein. The profile shows approximately 66,000 distinct CDR3 sequences, less than 5.5% of them singletons. Sequenced sample: PBMCs. Receptors originate from a man aged 30 to 45 with multiple sclerosis. Each CDR3 is given without its conserved first and last residue.

TRBV7-8,ASYPLGGTGELF
TRBV5-1,ASSLEGAWQETQY
TRBV10-3,AISDGGTEAF
TRBV2,ASRRGPTEDNEQF
TRBV12-3/TRBV12-4,ASSFHSNRGMNTEAF
TRBV7-2,ASSPSPGTEAF
TRBV5-1,ASSFGGGELF
TRBV20-1,SASWGGVGTGELF
TRBV7-2,ASSRPGTQETQY
TRBV4-1,ASSPRGLGTGELF
TRBV10-3,AISGGQGAEYGYT
TRBV29-1,SVEGGTDYGYT
TRBV14,ASSQVGQGAYGYT
TRBV12-3/TRBV12-4,ASRPSTGQPQN
TRBV20-1,SASLAGGSYNEQF